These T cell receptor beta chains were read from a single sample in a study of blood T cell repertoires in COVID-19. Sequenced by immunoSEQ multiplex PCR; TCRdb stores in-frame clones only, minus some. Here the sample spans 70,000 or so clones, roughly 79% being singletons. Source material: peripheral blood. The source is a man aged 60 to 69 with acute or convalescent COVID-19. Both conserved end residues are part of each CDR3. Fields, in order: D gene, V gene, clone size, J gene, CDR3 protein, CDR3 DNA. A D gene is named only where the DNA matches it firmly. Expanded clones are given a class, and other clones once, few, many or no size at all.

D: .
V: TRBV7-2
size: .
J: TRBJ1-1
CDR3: CASSPYGGQVEAFF
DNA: TGTGCCAGCAGCCCCTACGGGGGGCAAGTTGAAGCTTTCTTT

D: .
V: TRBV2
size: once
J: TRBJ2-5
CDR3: CASTGGGALETQYF
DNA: TGTGCCAGCACGGGTGGGGGGGCCTTGGAGACCCAGTACTTC

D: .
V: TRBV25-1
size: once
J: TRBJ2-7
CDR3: CASSEFDSYEQYF
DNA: TGTGCCAGCAGTGAATTCGACAGCTACGAGCAGTACTTC

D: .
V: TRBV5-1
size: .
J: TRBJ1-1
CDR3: CASSLIRGSAFF
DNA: TGCGCCAGCAGCTTGATCCGGGGATCAGCTTTCTTT

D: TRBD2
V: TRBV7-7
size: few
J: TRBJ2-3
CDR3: CASSYSGTPTDTQYF
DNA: TGTGCTAGCAGTTATAGCGGGACCCCTACAGATACGCAGTATTTT

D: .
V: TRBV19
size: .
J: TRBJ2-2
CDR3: CASSTRRGTTGELFF
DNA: TGTGCCAGTAGTACGCGGAGGGGTACTACCGGGGAGCTGTTTTTT

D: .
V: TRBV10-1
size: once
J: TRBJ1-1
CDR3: CASSERGGVSEAFF
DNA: TGCGCCAGCAGTGAGAGGGGTGGAGTGTCTGAAGCTTTCTTT

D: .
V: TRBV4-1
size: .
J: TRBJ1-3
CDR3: CASSQDLVSGNTIYF
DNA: TGCGCCAGCAGCCAAGATCTAGTATCTGGAAACACCATATATTTT

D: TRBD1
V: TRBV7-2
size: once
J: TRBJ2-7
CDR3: CASSSRGTGGYEQYF
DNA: TGTGCCAGCAGCTCGAGGGGGACAGGGGGCTACGAGCAGTACTTC

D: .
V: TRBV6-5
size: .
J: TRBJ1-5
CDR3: CASSYSWTDQPQHF
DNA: TGTGCCAGCAGTTACTCCTGGACAGATCAGCCCCAGCATTTT

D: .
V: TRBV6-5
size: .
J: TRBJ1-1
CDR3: CASSAGPTNTEAFF
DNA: TGTGCCAGCTCTGCGGGACCGACGAACACTGAAGCTTTCTTT

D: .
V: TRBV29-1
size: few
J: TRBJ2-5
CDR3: CSVDSVGHFQETQYF
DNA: TGCAGCGTTGATTCGGTCGGACACTTCCAAGAGACCCAGTACTTC

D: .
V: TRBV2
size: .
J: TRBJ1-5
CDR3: CASLGSNRNQPQHF
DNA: TGTGCCAGCCTGGGGAGTAATCGCAATCAGCCCCAGCATTTT

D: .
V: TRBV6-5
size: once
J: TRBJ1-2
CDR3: CASSSDYYGYTF
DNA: TGTGCCAGCAGTTCCGACTATTATGGCTACACCTTC

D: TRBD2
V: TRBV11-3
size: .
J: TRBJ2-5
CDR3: CASSLGSGGTETQYF
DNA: TGTGCCAGCAGCTTAGGTAGCGGGGGGACAGAGACCCAGTACTTC

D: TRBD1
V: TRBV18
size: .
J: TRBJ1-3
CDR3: CASSPGQGIGNTIYF
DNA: TGTGCCAGCTCACCCGGACAGGGCATCGGAAACACCATATATTTT

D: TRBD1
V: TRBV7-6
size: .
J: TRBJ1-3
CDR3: CASSSLDPRSRGHGNTIYF
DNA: TGTGCCAGCAGCTCCCTAGATCCACGATCCAGGGGGCATGGAAACACCATATATTTT

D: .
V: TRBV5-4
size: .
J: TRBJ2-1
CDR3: CASSLGGRLNSYNEQFF
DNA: TGTGCCAGCAGCTTGGGGGGCCGACTCAACTCCTACAATGAGCAGTTCTTC

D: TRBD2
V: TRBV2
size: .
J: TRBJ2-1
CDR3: CASSAPGLALFNEQFF
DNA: TGTGCCAGCAGCGCACCGGGACTAGCCCTTTTCAATGAGCAGTTCTTC

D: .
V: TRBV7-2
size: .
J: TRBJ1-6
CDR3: CASSSNRVGSPLHF
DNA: TGTGCCAGCAGCTCAAACAGGGTTGGATCACCCCTCCACTTT

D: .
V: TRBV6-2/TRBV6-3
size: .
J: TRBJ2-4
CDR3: CASSSSPRKGDIQYF
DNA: TGTGCCAGCAGTTCAAGCCCAAGAAAGGGGGACATTCAGTACTTC

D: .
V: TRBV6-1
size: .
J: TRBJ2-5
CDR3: CASSDWGAETQYF
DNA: TGTGCCAGCAGTGATTGGGGAGCAGAGACCCAGTACTTC

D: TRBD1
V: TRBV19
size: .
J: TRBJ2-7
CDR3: CASSNTGTGLLMKQYF
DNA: TGTGCCAGTAGTAACACCGGGACAGGTCTCCTGATGAAGCAGTACTTC

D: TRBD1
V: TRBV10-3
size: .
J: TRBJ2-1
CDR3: CAISETGEFNNEQFF
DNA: TGTGCCATCAGTGAGACAGGGGAGTTTAACAATGAGCAGTTCTTC

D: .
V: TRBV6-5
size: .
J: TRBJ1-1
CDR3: CASSYGRNTEAFF
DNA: TGTGCCAGCAGTTACGGCAGGAACACTGAAGCTTTCTTT

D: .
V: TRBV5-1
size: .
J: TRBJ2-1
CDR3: CASTRIVGSDEQFF
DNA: TGCGCCAGCACCCGAATCGTAGGGAGCGATGAGCAGTTCTTC

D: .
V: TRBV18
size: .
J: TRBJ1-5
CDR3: CASSPRDMYSNQPQHF
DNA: TGTGCCAGCTCACCCCGGGACATGTATAGCAATCAGCCCCAGCATTTT

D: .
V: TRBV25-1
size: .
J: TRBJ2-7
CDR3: CASRPGWTYEQYF
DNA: TGTGCCAGCAGGCCAGGGTGGACCTACGAGCAGTACTTC

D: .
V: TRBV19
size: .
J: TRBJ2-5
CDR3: CACKGEETQYF
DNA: TGTGCCTGTAAGGGAGAAGAGACCCAGTACTTC

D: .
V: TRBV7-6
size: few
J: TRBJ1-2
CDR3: CASSPRSGTLHGYTF
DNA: TGTGCCAGCAGCCCCCGAAGTGGGACACTACATGGCTACACCTTC

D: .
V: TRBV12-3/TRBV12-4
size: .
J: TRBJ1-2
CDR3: CATGRGGYGYTF
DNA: TGTGCCACAGGGCGCGGGGGCTATGGCTACACCTTC

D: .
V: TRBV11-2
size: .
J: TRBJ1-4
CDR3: CASSPGKDVIANEKLFF
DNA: TGTGCCAGCAGCCCAGGGAAGGATGTTATAGCTAATGAAAAACTGTTTTTT

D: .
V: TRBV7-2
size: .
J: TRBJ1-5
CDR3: CASSQQGSRNQPQHF
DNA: TGTGCCAGCAGTCAACAGGGTTCTCGGAATCAGCCCCAGCATTTT

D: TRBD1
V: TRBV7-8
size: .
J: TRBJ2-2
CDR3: CASSLALDRVNTGELFF
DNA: TGTGCCAGCAGCTTAGCCTTAGACAGGGTGAACACCGGGGAGCTGTTTTTT

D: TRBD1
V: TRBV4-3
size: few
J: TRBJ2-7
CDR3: CASSHRTGDEQYF
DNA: TGCGCCAGCAGCCACCGGACAGGGGACGAGCAGTACTTC

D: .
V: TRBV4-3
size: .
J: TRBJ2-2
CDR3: CASSQQTYTGELFF
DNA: TGCGCCAGCAGCCAACAGACTTATACCGGGGAGCTGTTTTTT

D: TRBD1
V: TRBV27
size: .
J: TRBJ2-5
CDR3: CASRRTGGRETQYF
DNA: TGTGCCAGCCGGAGGACAGGGGGCAGAGAGACCCAGTACTTC

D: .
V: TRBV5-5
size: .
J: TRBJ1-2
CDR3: CASSPVGGPSYGYTF
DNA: TGTGCCAGCAGTCCCGTCGGAGGACCCTCCTATGGCTACACCTTC

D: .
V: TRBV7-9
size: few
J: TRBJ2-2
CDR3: CASSLSGTNTGELFF
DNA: TGTGCCAGCAGCTTATCGGGGACGAACACCGGGGAGCTGTTTTTT

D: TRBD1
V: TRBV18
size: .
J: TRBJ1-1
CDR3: CASSPRQGSMNTEAFF
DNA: TGTGCCAGCTCGCCGCGACAGGGTTCCATGAACACTGAAGCTTTCTTT

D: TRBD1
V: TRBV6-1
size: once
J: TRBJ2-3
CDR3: CASSEATGASTDTQYF
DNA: TGTGCCAGCAGTGAAGCAACAGGGGCGAGCACAGATACGCAGTATTTT

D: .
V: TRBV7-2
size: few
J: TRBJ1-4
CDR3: CASSLGTATNEKLFF
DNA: TGTGCCAGCAGCTTAGGGACTGCAACTAATGAAAAACTGTTTTTT

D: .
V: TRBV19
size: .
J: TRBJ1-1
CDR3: CASSILGRGVEAFF
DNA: TGTGCCAGTAGTATATTGGGGCGGGGGGTCGAAGCTTTCTTT

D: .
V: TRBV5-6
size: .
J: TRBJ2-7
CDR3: CASSGHPYEQYF
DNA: TGTGCCAGCTCGGGACACCCCTACGAGCAGTACTTC

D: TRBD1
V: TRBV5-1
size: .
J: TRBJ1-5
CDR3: CASSTLAGTGFSEPNQPQHF
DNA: TGCGCCAGCAGCACCCTGGCGGGGACAGGGTTTAGCGAACCCAATCAGCCCCAGCATTTT

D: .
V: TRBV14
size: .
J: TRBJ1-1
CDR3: CASTFTADTEAFF
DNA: TGTGCCAGCACCTTCACAGCGGACACTGAAGCTTTCTTT

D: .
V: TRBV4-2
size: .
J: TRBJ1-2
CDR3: CASSQDEAGPYGYTF
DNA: TGTGCCAGCAGCCAAGATGAGGCAGGGCCCTATGGCTACACCTTC

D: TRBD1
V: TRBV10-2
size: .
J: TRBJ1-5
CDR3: CASSQGGQGRQPQHF
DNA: TGCGCCAGCAGCCAGGGGGGACAGGGGCGTCAGCCCCAGCATTTT

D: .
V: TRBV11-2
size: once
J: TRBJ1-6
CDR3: CASSPLRGEDLNSPLHF
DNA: TGTGCCAGCAGCCCTCTTCGGGGGGAGGACTTAAATTCACCCCTCCACTTT

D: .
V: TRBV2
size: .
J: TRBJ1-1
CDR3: CASSGQGPEAFF
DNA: TGTGCCAGCAGTGGGCAGGGGCCTGAAGCTTTCTTT

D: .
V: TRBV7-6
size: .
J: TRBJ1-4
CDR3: CASSLTGAGGEKLFF
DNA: TGTGCCAGCAGCTTAACGGGAGCGGGGGGTGAAAAACTGTTTTTT

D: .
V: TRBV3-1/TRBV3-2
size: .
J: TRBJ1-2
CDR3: CASAIQGATGYTF
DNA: TGTGCCAGTGCCATACAGGGAGCGACTGGCTACACCTTC

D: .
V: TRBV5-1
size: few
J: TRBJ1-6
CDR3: CASSLGGLRTDLSSYNSPLHF
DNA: TGCGCCAGCAGCTTGGGGGGGTTAAGGACAGACCTTAGCTCCTATAATTCACCCCTCCACTTT